Given below is one T cell receptor (beta chain) in context. The data belong to a study of control samples from healthy donors and cancer patients. Data came from immunoSEQ multiplex PCR; TCRdb stores just in-frame clones and leaves some out. The sample has about 150,000 clones, 94% seen once. The CDR3 is 14 residues long. The V gene's germline CDR1 is LGHNA and CDR2 YSLEER. V gave up 10 bases and J gave up 0 bases; unmatched junction bases: 9. This receptor was obtained from a woman between 18 and 30 years old in good health. Sequences were obtained from blood. This chain connects TRBV4-3 to TRBJ2-7, with 7 positions matching TRBD1. The CDR3 region is CANENRGSSYEQYF. The CDR3 region has the DNA TGCGCCAATGAGAACAGGGGCAGCTCCTACGAGCAGTACTTC.